This is a list of T cell receptor beta chains from one sample in a study of T cell repertoires and Cas9 in healthy adults. Using immunoSEQ multiplex PCR, the repertoire was profiled, and TCRdb retains in-frame clones only, with some absent. This sample yields over 11,000 clones, of which about 88% are seen a single time; about 1.6% belongs to the top ten. Sequencing was carried out using Tregs (CD4+, CD25+, CD127-, CD137-, CD154-) from PBMCs; culture status not recorded. The receptor source for this set is a human donor in good health. CDR3s include the opening cysteine and the closing phenylalanine or tryptophan. A D gene is named only where the DNA matches it firmly. Clone size, where shown, is once, few, many, or a class for clones that have expanded.

j_call cdr3_length v_call clone_size d_call cdr3_aa cdr3_nt
TRBJ1-2 16 TRBV10-3 . . CAIRWGVATGWNDYTF TGTGCCATCCGGTGGGGGGTAGCAACAGGGTGGAATGACTACACCTTC
TRBJ1-1 13 TRBV7-8 . TRBD1 CASSLGQGPKAFF TGTGCCAGCAGCTTAGGACAGGGCCCCAAAGCTTTCTTT
TRBJ2-3 14 TRBV18 once . CASSQGQVPDTQYF TGTGCCAGCTCACAGGGGCAGGTTCCCGATACGCAGTATTTT
TRBJ1-4 15 TRBV4-3 once . CASSQGSTDNEKLFF TGCGCCAGCAGCCAGGGTAGTACTGATAATGAAAAACTGTTTTTT
TRBJ1-5 15 TRBV19 . TRBD1 CASSMWRGPEQPQHF TGTGCCAGTAGTATGTGGAGGGGGCCGGAACAGCCCCAGCATTTT
TRBJ2-7 15 TRBV6-6 . TRBD2 CASSSTSGYSYEQYF TGTGCCAGCAGTTCAACTAGCGGGTACTCCTACGAGCAGTACTTC
TRBJ1-2 15 TRBV2 few TRBD1 CASQTTDRDSYGYTF TGTGCCAGCCAAACCACCGACCGGGACAGTTATGGCTACACCTTC
TRBJ2-1 13 TRBV6-5 . . CASSRDHYNEQFF TGTGCCAGCAGTCGTGACCATTACAATGAGCAGTTCTTC
TRBJ2-3 14 TRBV19 . . CASSPLANTDTQYF TGTGCCAGTAGCCCACTAGCAAACACAGATACGCAGTATTTT
TRBJ2-3 15 TRBV7-2 . TRBD1 CASSPRGGDTDTQYF TGTGCCAGCAGCCCCAGAGGGGGCGACACAGATACGCAGTATTTT
TRBJ1-3 14 TRBV6-1 few . CASSEVPGGNTIYF TGTGCCAGCAGTGAAGTGCCAGGCGGAAACACCATATATTTT
TRBJ1-1 16 TRBV15 . . CATSRDSGQFETEAFF TGTGCCACCAGCAGAGATTCGGGGCAATTCGAAACTGAAGCTTTCTTT
TRBJ1-1 12 TRBV5-1 . . CASRWGGSEAFF TGCGCCAGCAGGTGGGGAGGATCTGAAGCTTTCTTT
TRBJ2-7 14 TRBV5-1 . . CASSLASSSYEQYF TGCGCCAGCAGCTTGGCGAGCAGCTCCTACGAGCAGTACTTC
TRBJ2-3 14 TRBV7-9 once TRBD2 CASSLARGGDTQYF TGTGCCAGCAGCTTAGCTCGGGGGGGGGATACGCAGTATTTT
TRBJ1-3 13 TRBV7-9 . TRBD1 CASSYRGGNTIYF TGTGCCAGCAGCTACAGGGGAGGAAACACCATATATTTT
TRBJ1-1 14 TRBV11-3 . . CASSLEVSVTEAFF TGTGCCAGCAGCTTAGAGGTCTCGGTCACTGAAGCTTTCTTT